These 21 T cell receptor beta chains came from one sample sequenced in a study of blood T cell repertoires in COVID-19. Sequenced by immunoSEQ multiplex PCR; TCRdb stores in-frame clones only, minus some. This table holds 26,000 or so clones, 92% found once. The specimen sequenced was peripheral blood. The receptors here all came from a human donor in a cohort sampled during active COVID-19.

V is TRBV19 and J is TRBJ2-7; 9 bases are a match to TRBD2. V lost 1 base, J lost 4 bases, and 5 bases stayed unmatched. The CDR3 has 15 amino acids. The V gene's germline CDR1 is LNHDA and CDR2 SQIVND (reference sequence). In nucleotides, the CDR3 is TGTGCCAGTAGTATAGGAGCTAGCGGGGTTTACGAGCAGTACTTC. Translated, it gives CASSIGASGVYEQYF.

This chain links TRBV7-8 with TRBJ1-5; 7 positions match TRBD1. Trimming took 5 bases from V and 6 from J; bases not matched to a gene: 16. The V gene's germline CDR1 is SGHVS and CDR2 FQNEAQ. There are 17 residues in the CDR3. The CDR3, as DNA: TGTGCCAGCAGCCGAGTCCGCGGGACAGAGGTTCGTCAGCCCCAGCATTTT. Its translation: CASSRVRGTEVRQPQHF.

CDR3 in amino acids: CASSQPTGASNYGYTF. CDR3 in DNA: TGCGCCAGCAGCCAACCGACAGGGGCATCTAACTATGGCTACACCTTC. The chain couples TRBV4-1 to TRBJ1-2; 8 positions agree with TRBD1. The CDR3 is 16 residues long. Germline trimming cut 2 bases from V and 0 bases from J; bases unmatched to any gene: 5. CDR1 and CDR2 from the germline V gene are MGHRA and YSYEKL.

The V and J genes are TRBV11-2 and TRBJ2-3; 8 bases line up with TRBD2. V shed 3 bases, J shed 2 bases, and the junction held 13 bases outside the gene matches. Germline V gives CDR1 SGHAT, CDR2 FQNNGV. CDR3 size: 18 residues. CDR3 protein: CASSFTSYGGGSTDTQYF. DNA of the CDR3: TGTGCCAGCAGCTTTACCAGTTACGGGGGGGGGTCCACAGATACGCAGTATTTT.

The gene calls are TRBV7-6 and TRBJ2-1, with D possibly TRBD2 on 6 matching bases. Trimming removed 2 bases at V and 5 bases at J, with 13 bases between. The CDR3 runs 15 residues. Germline assignment: CDR1 SGHVS and CDR2 FNYEAQ. The CDR3: CASSLPRRTNNEQFF. In nucleotides, the CDR3 is TGTGCCAGCAGCTTACCCCGGAGGACTAACAATGAGCAGTTCTTC.

V gene TRBV27 combines with J gene TRBJ1-2; a possible D gene is TRBD1 (6 bases). Germline CDR1 MNHEY, CDR2 SMNVEV (reference sequence). Trimming took off 5 bases at V and 6 bases at J, with 16 bases between the two ends. This CDR3 has 14 residues. The CDR3 region is CASSTTGLSDGYTF. The CDR3 DNA is TGTGCCAGCAGTACGACAGGTTTGTCTGATGGCTACACCTTC.

V gene TRBV28 combines with J gene TRBJ1-4, with no clear D. V was trimmed by 3 bases and J by 8 bases, leaving 19 bases between them. This CDR3 has 16 residues. Germline values: CDR1 MDHEN, CDR2 SYDVKM. In nucleotides, the CDR3 is TGTGCCAGCAGTTTCGCTGCCGGATATGGCGGGGAAAAACTGTTTTTT. As protein: CASSFAAGYGGEKLFF.

The V gene is TRBV7-2, the J gene TRBJ1-1; 8 nucleotides agree with TRBD1. The V gene's germline CDR1 is SGHTA and CDR2 FQGNSA. The CDR3 extends over 16 amino acids. V was pared by 3 bases and J by 4 bases, with 10 bases of the junction left unmatched. CDR3 bases: TGTGCCAGCAGCTTGCCCGTGGACAGGGTTTCCACTGAAGCTTTCTTT. Its translation is CASSLPVDRVSTEAFF.

This sequence joins TRBV5-1 and TRBJ2-5; TRBD1 aligns across 10 bases. V dropped 3 bases and J dropped 4; count of bases not matched to a gene: 9. CDR3 size: 16 residues. Germline CDR1 SGHRS, CDR2 YFSETQ. Here the CDR3 reads CASSWTVGQGPETQYF. CDR3 nucleotides: TGCGCCAGCAGCTGGACCGTGGGACAGGGGCCAGAGACCCAGTACTTC.

The chain uses TRBV19 and TRBJ1-6, with a possible D match to TRBD1 (6 bases). V lost 6 bases and J 8 bases, leaving 14 bases between the germline ends. The CDR3 consists of 14 residues. Germline-derived CDR1 and CDR2 are LNHDA and SQIVND (reference sequence). The CDR3 loop reads CASRGGGGYSPLHF. The CDR3 region has the DNA TGTGCCAGTAGAGGAGGGGGGGGCTATTCACCCCTCCACTTT.

The chain carries TRBV6-5 and TRBJ2-1; D perhaps matches TRBD2 (6 bases). V was cut by 6 bases and J by 2 bases, with 14 bases left in between. This CDR3 has 15 amino acids. The germline V gene has CDR1 MNHEY and CDR2 SVGAGI. The CDR3 DNA is TGTGCCAGCAGCCGGGACTTCGCCACCTACAATGAGCAGTTCTTC. It is translated as CASSRDFATYNEQFF.

This clone was counted a single time. This rearrangement joins TRBV5-5 to TRBJ2-4, with D possibly matching TRBD1 (6 bases). Per germline, CDR1 SGHKS and CDR2 YYEKEE (reference sequence). The CDR3 spans 13 residues. V gave up 5 bases and J gave up 1 base, with 7 bases separating them. The CDR3 sequence: CASRRGAKNIQYF. The DNA of the CDR3 is TGTGCCAGCAGAAGGGGGGCCAAAAACATTCAGTACTTC.

CDR3 sequence (DNA): TGTGCCAGTAGTGTGCGGGACAGAGGTTACAATGAGCAGTTCTTC. This encodes CASSVRDRGYNEQFF. V is TRBV19 and J is TRBJ2-1; weak D call: TRBD1 (7 bases). V dropped 5 bases and J dropped 4 bases, with 15 bases sitting between them. Germline CDR1 and CDR2: LNHDA and SQIVND (reference sequence). The CDR3 sequence is 15 residues long.

J is TRBJ2-1 and V is TRBV5-1; TRBD2 matches at 9 bases. Trimming took 3 bases from V and 7 from J; bases not matched to a gene: 5. Germline V lookup: CDR1 SGHRS, CDR2 YFSETQ. CDR3 length equals 14 residues. The CDR3 is CASSSSGVGNEQFF. The CDR3 DNA reads TGCGCCAGCAGCTCTAGCGGGGTCGGGAATGAGCAGTTCTTC.

The chain carries TRBV12-3 or TRBV12-4 and TRBJ1-5; tentatively, D is TRBD1 (5 bases). The CDR3 is 13 residues long. Trimming removed 6 bases from V and 5 bases from J, with 11 bases in between. The CDR3: CASRPGGDQPQHF. DNA of the CDR3: TGTGCCAGCAGGCCCGGGGGGGATCAGCCCCAGCATTTT.

The chain combines TRBV18 with TRBJ2-5; 8 bases line up with TRBD1. Germline V gene data show CDR1 as KGHSH and CDR2 as LQKENI. The CDR3 length is 16 residues. V dropped 0 bases and J dropped 5; count of bases not matched to a gene: 8. CDR3 nucleotide sequence: TGTGCCAGCTCACCACCAGACAGGGGCTCGGGGGAGACCCAGTACTTC. Translated, it gives CASSPPDRGSGETQYF.

This rearrangement joins TRBV10-3 to TRBJ1-3; D remains unclear. V dropped 2 bases and J dropped 0 bases, with 8 bases sitting between them. This CDR3 has 15 residues. CDR1 ENHRY and CDR2 SYGVKD come from the germline V gene. The CDR3 reads CAISEGPPSGNTIYF. The CDR3, as DNA: TGTGCCATCAGTGAGGGGCCTCCCTCTGGAAACACCATATATTTT.

This rearrangement joins TRBV7-9 to TRBJ1-1; D perhaps matches TRBD1 (5 bases). This CDR3 spans 14 amino acids. Trimming pared 6 bases from V and 5 bases from J, leaving 16 bases between. Germline V gene lookup returns CDR1 SEHNR and CDR2 FQNEAQ (reference sequence). CDR3 loop: CASRSRQPSTEAFF. The CDR3 DNA sequence: TGTGCCAGCAGATCGAGACAGCCATCTACTGAAGCTTTCTTT.

This clone has a handful of counts. The rearrangement joins TRBV6-5 to TRBJ2-2, with a tentative D call TRBD2 (6 bases). This CDR3 has 14 amino acids. Deletions cut 6 bases from V and 8 bases from J, with 16 bases between. The germline gives CDR1 MNHEY, CDR2 SVGAGI. The CDR3, as DNA: TGTGCCAGCAGGGCGGGACGGTTAGAGGGGGAGCTGTTTTTT. Amino acid sequence: CASRAGRLEGELFF.

V is TRBV2 and J is TRBJ1-2, with D possibly being TRBD1 (5 bases). CDR1 and CDR2 (germline): SNHLY, FYNNEI. This CDR3 spans 13 amino acids. Trimming left V 9 bases short and J 3 bases short, with 14 bases between. Here the CDR3 reads CASSVRADYGYTF. CDR3 nucleotides: TGTGCCAGTTCGGTCAGGGCTGACTATGGCTACACCTTC.

The rearrangement links TRBV6-1 to TRBJ2-7, with D tentatively TRBD1 (6 bases). V was shortened by 2 bases and J by 7 bases, with 15 bases between the two germline ends. Germline V lookup: CDR1 MNHNS, CDR2 SASEGT. The CDR3 is 14 amino acids. Here the CDR3 reads CASSEYSTQGEQYV. In DNA, the CDR3 is TGTGCCAGCAGTGAATACTCAACACAGGGAGAGCAGTACGTC.